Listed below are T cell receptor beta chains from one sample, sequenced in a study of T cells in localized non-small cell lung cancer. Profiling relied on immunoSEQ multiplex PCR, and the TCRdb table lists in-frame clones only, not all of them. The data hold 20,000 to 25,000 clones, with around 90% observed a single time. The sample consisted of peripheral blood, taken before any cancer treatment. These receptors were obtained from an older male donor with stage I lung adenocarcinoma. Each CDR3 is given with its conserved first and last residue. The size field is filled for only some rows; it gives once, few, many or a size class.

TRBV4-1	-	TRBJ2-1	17	CASSPSGGAGGYNEQFF
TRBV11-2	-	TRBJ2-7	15	CASSLDGGRGSEQYF
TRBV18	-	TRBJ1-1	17	CASSLNRDQAGRTEAFF
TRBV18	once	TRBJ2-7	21	CASSPLIPRGSPGTKTYEQYF
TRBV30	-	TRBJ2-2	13	CAWSLTLTGELFF
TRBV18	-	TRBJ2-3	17	CASSPRPGTSGTDTQYF
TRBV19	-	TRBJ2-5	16	CASSLAKGTDQETQYF
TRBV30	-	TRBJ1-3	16	CAWSVISGISGNTIYF
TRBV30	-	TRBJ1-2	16	CAWSPDRGRRNYGYTF
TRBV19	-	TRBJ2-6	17	CATKDTGPLSGANVLTF
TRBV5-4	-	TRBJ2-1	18	CASSWGLAGEGSYNEQFF
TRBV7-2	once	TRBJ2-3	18	CASSLVGIAGSSTDTQYF
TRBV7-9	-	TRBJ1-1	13	CASSLSVDTEAFF
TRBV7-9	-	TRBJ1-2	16	CASSSRPEERRLGYTF
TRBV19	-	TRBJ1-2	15	CASSPLRRTDYGYTF
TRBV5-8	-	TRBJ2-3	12	CAGGGLTDTQYF
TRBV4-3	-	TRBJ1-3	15	CASSQRTGALNTIYF
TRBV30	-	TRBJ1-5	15	CAWSAGLPGNQPQHF
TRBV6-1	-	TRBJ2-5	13	CASSDTREETQYF
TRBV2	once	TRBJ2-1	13	CASSERGYNEQFF
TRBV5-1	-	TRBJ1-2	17	CASGTGDRGQWDYGYTF
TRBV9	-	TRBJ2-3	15	CASSVAGQGQDTQYF
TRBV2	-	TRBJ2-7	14	CASSGGSLSYEQYF
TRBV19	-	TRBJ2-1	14	CASSPLLQVHEQFF
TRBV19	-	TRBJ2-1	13	CASSIGHNNEQFF
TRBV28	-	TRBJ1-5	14	CASSRTGVEQPQHF
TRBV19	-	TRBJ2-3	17	CASSRRPTGTFTDTQYF
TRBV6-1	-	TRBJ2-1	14	CASSRGAGSNEQFF
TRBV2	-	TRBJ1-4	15	CASTSLRTGTEKLFF
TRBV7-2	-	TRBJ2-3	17	CASSQQTSGGDTDTQYF
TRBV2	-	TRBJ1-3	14	CASSEARGGNTIYF
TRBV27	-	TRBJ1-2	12	CASSDGRRGYTF
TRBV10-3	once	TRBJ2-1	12	CAIRLASGEQFF
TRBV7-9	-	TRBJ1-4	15	CASSLERDRNEKLFF
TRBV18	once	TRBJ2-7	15	CASSPSEGSRFGQYF
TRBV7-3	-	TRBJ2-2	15	CASSLGDSNTGELFF
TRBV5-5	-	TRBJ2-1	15	CASSFDSSSYNEQFF
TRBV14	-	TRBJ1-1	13	CASSLDLNTEAFF
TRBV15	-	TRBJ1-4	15	CATSSMTVTNEKLFF
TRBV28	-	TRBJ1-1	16	CASSLSPGGPLTEAFF
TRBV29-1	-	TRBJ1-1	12	CSVRSGDTEAFF
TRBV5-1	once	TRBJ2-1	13	CASSTNSDNEQFF
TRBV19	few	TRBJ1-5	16	CASSIGAGVRDQPQHF
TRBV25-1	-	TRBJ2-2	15	CASTPRGGNTGELFF
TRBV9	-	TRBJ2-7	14	CASSATGYDYEQYF